Below are 27 T cell receptor beta chains sequenced from a single sample in a study of identifying expanded T cells in peripheral blood. The table came from immunoSEQ multiplex PCR; TCRdb's copy has only in-frame clones and leaves some out. The sample records under 130,000 clones, roughly 89% being singletons. Sequenced: blood. The receptors here all came from a person aged 18 to 70 in good health.

The gene calls are TRBV6-5 and TRBJ2-5; D is uncertain. V shed 3 bases and J shed 7 bases, with 15 bases lying between them. Per germline, CDR1 MNHEY and CDR2 SVGAGI. CDR3 length: 14 residues. The CDR3 spells CASSYLSSRGTQYF. The CDR3 coding sequence is TGTGCCAGCAGTTATTTAAGTAGTCGCGGGACCCAGTACTTC.

The CDR3 sequence: CASSLTSTDTQYF. The CDR3 nucleotides are TGTGCCAGCAGCTTGACTAGCACAGATACGCAGTATTTT. The V and J genes are TRBV5-4 and TRBJ2-3; D is unresolved. Germline V gene data show CDR1 as SGHNT and CDR2 as YYREEE (reference sequence). The CDR3 loop spans 13 amino acids. V shed 1 base and J shed 0 bases, with 3 bases lying between them.

The chain joins TRBV27 to TRBJ2-3; D unclear. V gave up 3 bases and J gave up 7 bases, with 14 bases separating them. The CDR3 is 14 residues long. Germline-derived CDR1 and CDR2 are MNHEY and SMNVEV (reference sequence). CDR3 DNA: TGTGCCAGCAGTTTCGGCAATCCTTTAAATACGCAGTATTTT. Residues: CASSFGNPLNTQYF.

The chain employs TRBV27 and TRBJ2-7; 8 positions match TRBD1. CDR1 is MNHEY and CDR2 is SMNVEV in the germline V gene (reference sequence). The length of the CDR3 is 14 residues. With V trimmed by 6 bases and J by 2 bases, 6 bases remained unmatched. CDR3 protein: CASSPRTGTYEQYF. The DNA for the CDR3 is TGTGCCAGCAGCCCCCGGACAGGGACCTACGAGCAGTACTTC.

V and J are TRBV13 and TRBJ2-7; TRBD1 matches at 7 bases. This CDR3 region has 16 residues. CDR1 and CDR2 (germline): PRHDT, FYEKMQ (reference sequence). V gave up 3 bases and J gave up 4 bases; unmatched junction bases: 12. CDR3 in DNA: TGTGCCAGCAGCTTTTCGGCCGGGACAGAAATATACGAGCAGTACTTC. This sequence encodes CASSFSAGTEIYEQYF.

This chain uses TRBV5-6 with TRBJ1-6; 7 bases map to TRBD1. The CDR3 contains 14 residues. The junction had 8 bases not matched to a gene; V was cut back by 4 bases and J by 10 bases. Germline CDR1 is SGHDT and CDR2 is YYEEEE. CDR3 loop: CASSPRAGGSPLHF. The CDR3 nucleotides read TGTGCCAGCAGCCCTCGGGCAGGGGGATCACCCCTCCACTTT. The complete variable domain, with remaining parts taken from reference TRBV5-6 and TRBJ1-6, reads DAGVTQSPTHLIKTRGQQVTLRCSPKSGHDTVSWYQQALGQGPQFIFQYYEEEERQRGNFPDRFSGHQFPNYSSELNVNALLLGDSALYLCASSPRAGGSPLHFGNGTRLTVT.

This clone turned up a few times. The genes are TRBV7-9 and TRBJ2-2; TRBD1 might be the D (6 bases). The CDR3 is 19 amino acids. V dropped 3 bases and J dropped 1 base, with 21 bases sitting between them. CDR1 and CDR2 (germline): SEHNR, FQNEAQ (reference sequence). The CDR3 DNA reads TGTGCCAGCAGCTTCTCTAGGGCTAAAGGGGGAATGAACACCGGGGAGCTGTTTTTT. Its translation: CASSFSRAKGGMNTGELFF.

The sample holds a few counts of this clone. The CDR3 is CASSASTAATNEKLFF. Here the CDR3 DNA reads TGTGCCAGCAGCGCCTCGACAGCAGCAACTAATGAAAAACTGTTTTTT. The chain links TRBV9 to TRBJ1-4; weak D call: TRBD1 (5 bases). Per the germline V gene, CDR1 is SGDLS and CDR2 is YYNGEE. The length of the CDR3 is 16 residues. Trimming removed 3 bases from V and 0 bases from J, with 12 bases in between.

CDR3: CASSWRVKGSYEQYF. Here the CDR3 DNA reads TGTGCCAGCAGCTGGCGGGTAAAGGGCTCCTACGAGCAGTACTTC. The rearrangement joins TRBV7-2 to TRBJ2-7, with a tentative D call TRBD2 (5 bases). Looked up from germline, CDR1 is SGHTA and CDR2 is FQGNSA. Between the trimmed V and J ends, which lost 4 bases and 0 bases, there was a span of 13 bases. The CDR3 runs to 15 residues. The full variable domain, its missing parts supplied by reference TRBV7-2 and TRBJ2-7, is GAGVSQSPSNKVTEKGKDVELRCDPISGHTALYWYRQSLGQGLEFLIYFQGNSAPDKSGLPSDRFSAERTGGSVSTLTIQRTQQEDSAVYLCASSWRVKGSYEQYFGPGTRLTVT.

The CDR3 DNA sequence: TGCAGCTCAAGGACAGGGCTCAGCACAGATACGCAGTATTTT. Translation: CSSRTGLSTDTQYF. The chain combines TRBV29-1 with TRBJ2-3, with 8 bases identical to TRBD1. V lost 8 bases to trimming and J lost 0 bases; unmatched junction nucleotides: 7. The CDR3 extends over 14 amino acids. From germline, CDR1 is SQVTM and CDR2 ANQGSEA.

V is TRBV7-9 and J is TRBJ2-1, with 7 bases identical to TRBD1. Germline V CDR1 and CDR2: SEHNR, FQNEAQ (reference sequence). There are 15 residues in the CDR3. Trimming took 5 bases from V and 7 from J; bases not matched to a gene: 11. The CDR3 here is CASSPGQPRVNEQFF. CDR3 in DNA: TGTGCCAGCAGCCCGGGACAGCCCAGGGTGAATGAGCAGTTCTTC.

Turning to this clone: Additional DNA sequences in this sample encode the identical CDR3. CDR3 DNA sequence: TGCGCCAGCAGCCAGGACAGTTTCACAGATACGCAGTATTTT. Translation: CASSQDSFTDTQYF. The V call is TRBV4-3, the J call TRBJ2-3, with D possibly matching TRBD1 (6 bases). V was clipped by 3 bases and J by 2 bases, with 9 bases between them. This CDR3 is 14 amino acids long. Germline V gene data show CDR1 as LGHNA and CDR2 as YSLEER.

The chain is built from TRBV4-1 and TRBJ1-6; maybe TRBD1 (5 bases). The CDR3 runs 16 residues. The germline gives CDR1 MGHRA, CDR2 YSYEKL. The V end lost 1 base, the J end lost 2 bases, and 9 bases lay between the germline ends. CDR3 in amino acids: CASSQGGTTYNSPLHF. CDR3 sequence (DNA): TGCGCCAGCAGCCAAGGGGGGACGACCTATAATTCACCCCTCCACTTT.

This clone was seen once. The chain couples TRBV10-3 to TRBJ1-1, with D possibly matching TRBD1 (5 bases). This CDR3 region has 14 residues. V lost 2 bases, J lost 7 bases, and 14 bases lay in between. The germline V gene has CDR1 ENHRY and CDR2 SYGVKD. DNA for the CDR3: TGTGCCATCAGTGAGAGGGCAGGGTTCGGTGAAGCTTTCTTT. Its protein is CAISERAGFGEAFF.

The chain employs TRBV6-5 and TRBJ2-1; D might be TRBD1 (5 bases). The CDR3 is 13 amino acids. Germline assignment: CDR1 MNHEY and CDR2 SVGAGI. The V gene lost 5 bases and the J gene lost 8 bases, with 13 bases spanning the gap. The CDR3 loop reads CASSQRIRDEQFF. In DNA form, the CDR3 reads TGTGCCAGCAGTCAACGAATCAGGGATGAGCAGTTCTTC.

The chain couples TRBV19 to TRBJ2-3; D is possibly TRBD2 (6 bases). The V end lost 5 bases, the J end lost 2 bases, and 17 bases lay between the germline ends. This CDR3 spans 16 amino acids. The germline gives CDR1 LNHDA, CDR2 SQIVND (reference sequence). CDR3 loop: CASSPRGGGITDTQYF. The CDR3 DNA is TGTGCCAGTAGTCCCCGCGGTGGGGGGATCACAGATACGCAGTATTTT.

This clone came up a few times. J is TRBJ1-1 and V is TRBV29-1; D is undetermined. The CDR3 consists of 12 residues. The germline V gene encodes CDR1 SQVTM and CDR2 ANQGSEA. The V end lost 4 bases, the J end lost 0 bases, and 6 bases lay between the germline ends. This CDR3 reads CSVVRLNTEAFF. The CDR3 nucleotides read TGCAGCGTTGTACGGCTGAACACTGAAGCTTTCTTT.

The CDR3 here is CASSSLLAGGYNEQFF. Here the CDR3 DNA reads TGTGCCAGTAGTAGCCTACTAGCGGGGGGTTACAATGAGCAGTTCTTC. The V and J genes are TRBV19 and TRBJ2-1; 12 nucleotides line up with TRBD2. J gave up 4 bases and V 4 bases, and 5 bases lay outside the gene matches. This CDR3 spans 16 amino acids. Per the germline V gene, CDR1 is LNHDA and CDR2 is SQIVND (reference sequence).

J is TRBJ2-3 and V is TRBV4-1; the D gene is possibly TRBD2 (6 bases). Germline lookup yields CDR1 MGHRA and CDR2 YSYEKL. Trimming stripped 2 bases from V and 3 bases from J, with 18 bases between. This CDR3 contains 17 residues. The chain's CDR3 is CASSQLGGVRRTDTQYF. The CDR3 bases are TGCGCCAGCAGCCAATTGGGCGGGGTCCGTCGTACAGATACGCAGTATTTT.

The gene calls are TRBV5-4 and TRBJ2-5, with 10 nucleotides matching TRBD1. Per germline, CDR1 SGHNT and CDR2 YYREEE (reference sequence). With 0 bases clipped from V and 4 bases from J, the junction kept 3 bases outside the gene matches. The CDR3 has 15 residues. CDR3 coding DNA: TGTGCCAGCAGCTTGGGCGGACAGGGGGGAGAGACCCAGTACTTC. Protein sequence: CASSLGGQGGETQYF.

The V call is TRBV27, the J call TRBJ2-7, with 12 nucleotides matching TRBD2. The germline gives CDR1 MNHEY, CDR2 SMNVEV (reference sequence). V lost 5 bases and J lost 2; bases outside the gene matches: 7. The CDR3 has 16 amino acids. Here the CDR3 reads CASSLRLAGAAYEQYF. The CDR3, as DNA: TGTGCCAGCAGTCTCCGACTAGCGGGGGCGGCCTACGAGCAGTACTTC.

The chain has TRBV7-9 and TRBJ2-7; tentatively, D is TRBD1 (5 bases). CDR3 length: 14 residues. Trimming cost V 5 bases and J 7 bases, with 18 bases left between them. Germline V lookup: CDR1 SEHNR, CDR2 FQNEAQ (reference sequence). CDR3 sequence reads: CASSPPHRPEEQYF. CDR3 nucleotides: TGTGCCAGCAGCCCCCCCCACAGGCCGGAGGAGCAGTACTTC.

The chain joins TRBV30 to TRBJ2-5; 7 bases agree with TRBD2. The CDR3 contains 16 residues. J lost 4 bases, V lost 5 bases, and 16 bases had no gene match. CDR1 and CDR2 (germline): GTSNPN, SVGIG (reference sequence). CDR3 loop: CAWGHGRPSGRETQYF. CDR3 coding DNA: TGTGCCTGGGGCCATGGCCGACCTAGCGGTCGAGAGACCCAGTACTTC.

The rearrangement links TRBV4-3 to TRBJ2-3; weak D call: TRBD2 (5 bases). CDR1 is LGHNA and CDR2 is YSLEER in the germline V gene. This CDR3 is built from 15 residues. V lost 0 bases and J 3 bases, leaving 10 bases between the germline ends. CDR3 region: CASSQDGRGTDTQYF. CDR3 nucleotides: TGCGCCAGCAGCCAAGACGGTAGAGGGACAGATACGCAGTATTTT.

V is TRBV5-4 and J is TRBJ1-6, with D perhaps TRBD1 (5 bases). This CDR3 has 13 residues. Trimming left V 4 bases short and J 14 bases short, with 16 bases between. The V gene's germline CDR1 is SGHNT and CDR2 YYREEE (reference sequence). The CDR3 spells CASSPGPIKALHF. In DNA form, the CDR3 reads TGTGCCAGCAGCCCGGGGCCCATCAAGGCCCTCCACTTT.

The chain is built from TRBV6-5 and TRBJ1-2, with no clear D. The CDR3 loop spans 13 amino acids. The V and J ends lost 0 bases and 2 bases respectively, with 4 bases between them. Germline loops: CDR1 MNHEY, CDR2 SVGAGI. The CDR3 region is CASSYSGNYGYTF. The CDR3, as DNA: TGTGCCAGCAGTTACTCGGGAAACTATGGCTACACCTTC.

The chain has TRBV19 and TRBJ2-7, with D possibly matching TRBD1 (6 bases). Germline V gene data show CDR1 as LNHDA and CDR2 as SQIVND (reference sequence). Between the trimmed V and J ends, which lost 7 bases and 2 bases, there was a span of 12 bases. The length of the CDR3 is 13 residues. Written as DNA, the CDR3 is TGTGCCAGTAAACAGGGTGGCCCCTACGAGCAGTACTTC. It is translated as CASKQGGPYEQYF. The whole variable domain, filled in from reference TRBV19 and TRBJ2-7, reads DGGITQSPKYLFRKEGQNVTLSCEQNLNHDAMYWYRQDPGQGLRLIYYSQIVNDFQKGDIAEGYSVSREKKESFPLTVTSAQKNPTAFYLCASKQGGPYEQYFGPGTRLTVT.